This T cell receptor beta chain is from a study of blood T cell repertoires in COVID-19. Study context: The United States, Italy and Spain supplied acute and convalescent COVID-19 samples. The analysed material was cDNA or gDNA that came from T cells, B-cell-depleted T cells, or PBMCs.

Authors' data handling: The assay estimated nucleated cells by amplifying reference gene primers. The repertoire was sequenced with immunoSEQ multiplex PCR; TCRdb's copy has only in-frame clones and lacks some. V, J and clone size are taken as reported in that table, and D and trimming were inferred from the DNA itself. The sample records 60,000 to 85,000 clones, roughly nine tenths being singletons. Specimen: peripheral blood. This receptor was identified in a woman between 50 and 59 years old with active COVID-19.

In nucleotides, the CDR3 is TGTGCCAGTAGTATGTTTTCAGGGGCGGATCAGCCCCAGCATTTT. Encoded protein: CASSMFSGADQPQHF. This chain joins TRBV19 and TRBJ1-5, with D possibly matching TRBD1 (6 bases). Trimming shortened V by 3 bases and J by 5 bases, and 14 bases separated the two germline ends. The germline gives CDR1 LNHDA, CDR2 SQIVND (reference sequence). The CDR3 contains 15 residues.